The table lists the clone carrying this T cell receptor beta chain with a count of one. The sample comes from a study of blood T cell repertoires in COVID-19. TCRdb keeps only in-frame clones here, not all; method: immunoSEQ multiplex PCR. The profile shows approximately 260,000 clones, about 87% of them singletons. Trimming stripped 4 bases from V and 8 bases from J, with 21 bases between. This CDR3 has 16 residues. CDR1 is MNHEY and CDR2 is SVGAGI in the germline V gene. The material sequenced was peripheral blood. This clonotype originated in a human donor in a cohort sampled during active COVID-19. The V and J genes are TRBV6-5 and TRBJ2-1; maybe TRBD1 (8 bases). The CDR3 nucleotides are TGTGCCAGCAGTTCCAGGGGGCGGGGGATGAGTGATGAGCAGTTCTTC. It codes for CASSSRGRGMSDEQFF.